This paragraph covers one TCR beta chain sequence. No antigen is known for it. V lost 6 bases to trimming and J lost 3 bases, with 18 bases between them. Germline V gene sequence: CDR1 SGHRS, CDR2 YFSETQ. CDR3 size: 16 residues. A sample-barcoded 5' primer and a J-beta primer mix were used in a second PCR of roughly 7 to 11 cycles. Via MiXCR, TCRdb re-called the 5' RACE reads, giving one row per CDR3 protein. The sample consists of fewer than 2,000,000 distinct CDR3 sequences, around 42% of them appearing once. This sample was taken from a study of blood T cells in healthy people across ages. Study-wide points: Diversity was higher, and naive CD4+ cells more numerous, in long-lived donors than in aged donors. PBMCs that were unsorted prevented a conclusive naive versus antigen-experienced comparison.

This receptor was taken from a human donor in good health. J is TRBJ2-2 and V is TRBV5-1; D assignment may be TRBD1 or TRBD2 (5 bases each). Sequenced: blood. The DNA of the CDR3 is TGCGCCAGCACCCCGAGGGGCAGGGCGGACACCGGGGAGCTGTTTTTT. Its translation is CASTPRGRADTGELFF.